These 25 T cell receptor beta chains were sequenced from one sample in a study of cytomegalovirus exposure and HLA in healthy donors (dated by TCRdb to between 2016 and 2019). Library preparation was by the immunoSEQ multiplex PCR assay. The multiplex PCR relied on a mix of 60 forward primers for TCR Vbeta segments and 13 reverse primers for TCR Jbeta segments. TCRdb retrieved this table from immuneACCESS and kept in-frame rearrangements only. Not all clones are present; in checked studies, unresolved V genes account for under half, and no reason is known for the remainder. The sample table shows around 78,000 clones, and around 82% are seen once. The ten most abundant clones make up around 0.96% of the sample. The sample consisted of PBMCs. Receptors originate from a male donor in good health and CMV-seronegative.

The chain employs TRBV5-1 and TRBJ2-1, with 9 bases that match TRBD1. The CDR3 is made up of 15 amino acids. Trimming cost V 5 bases and J 9 bases; bases outside gene matches: 12. The V gene's germline CDR1 is SGHRS and CDR2 YFSETQ. CDR3 sequence (DNA): TGCGCCAGCAGTTTGACAGGGGGGCCCGGGGGTGAGCAGTTCTTC. Its translation is CASSLTGGPGGEQFF.

The chain has TRBV9 and TRBJ2-5; D perhaps matches TRBD2 (6 bases). Germline V lookup: CDR1 SGDLS, CDR2 YYNGEE. The CDR3 is 14 amino acids. V was shortened by 2 bases and J by 5 bases, with 13 bases between the two germline ends. CDR3 DNA: TGTGCCAGCAGCGTGGGCCCGGAGGGGGAGACCCAGTACTTC. It translates to CASSVGPEGETQYF. The whole variable domain, remainder taken from reference TRBV9 and TRBJ2-5, is DSGVTQTPKHLITATGQRVTLRCSPRSGDLSVYWYQQSLDQGLQFLIQYYNGEERAKGNILERFSAQQFPDLHSELNLSSLELGDSALYFCASSVGPEGETQYFGPGTRLLVL.

As concerns this clone: A junction end diverges from the germline sequence, so it may reflect a read error. V usage is TRBV7-9 and J usage is TRBJ1-1, with D hard to call. Looked up from germline, CDR1 is SEHNR and CDR2 is FQNEAQ (reference sequence). The length of the CDR3 is 12 residues. CDR3 protein: CSSSFDTAEAFF. The DNA of the CDR3 is TGTTCCAGCAGCTTCGACACCGCTGAAGCTTTCTTT.

The V gene is TRBV4-1, the J gene TRBJ2-2; 9 bases align to TRBD2. CDR3 size: 17 residues. With V trimmed by 4 bases and J by 5 bases, 11 bases remained unmatched. Germline V CDR1 and CDR2: MGHRA, YSYEKL. DNA for the CDR3: TGCGCCAGCAGCCGAGGACTAGCGCCTCAGGGGACCGGGGAGCTGTTTTTT. It yields the protein CASSRGLAPQGTGELFF.

This clone was seen a few times. The chain joins TRBV5-6 to TRBJ2-1; 12 nucleotides match TRBD2. V was pared by 0 bases and J by 4 bases, with 2 bases of the junction left unmatched. The CDR3 length is 16 residues. CDR1 is SGHDT, CDR2 YYEEEE, per germline. The CDR3 DNA follows: TGTGCCAGCAGCTTGGTCGGACTAGCGGGATACAATGAGCAGTTCTTC. Encoded protein: CASSLVGLAGYNEQFF.

The rearrangement joins TRBV5-6 to TRBJ1-2; D call uncertain. CDR3 size: 15 residues. Trimming took off 4 bases at V and 4 bases at J, with 17 bases between the two ends. CDR1 and CDR2 from the germline V gene are SGHDT and YYEEEE. The CDR3 DNA reads as TGTGCCAGCAGCGTGTTCCAGCTCAGGTCCTATGGCTACACCTTC. It specifies CASSVFQLRSYGYTF.

This clone was observed once. The chain joins TRBV30 to TRBJ1-3; D might be TRBD1 (6 bases). The germline V and J ends were trimmed by 2 bases and 3 bases, with 17 bases remaining between them. Germline V gene data show CDR1 as GTSNPN and CDR2 as SVGIG (reference sequence). This CDR3 comprises 16 residues. The CDR3 nucleotides read TGTGCCTGGAGTTCTATAGACAGGCTCGTTGGAAACACCATATATTTT. It codes for CAWSSIDRLVGNTIYF.

This clone has just a few counts. This chain links TRBV7-2 with TRBJ1-1; D gene ambiguous. V was clipped by 7 bases and J by 0 bases, with 12 bases between them. From germline, CDR1 is SGHTA and CDR2 FQGNSA. This CDR3 is 14 amino acids long. The DNA of the CDR3 is TGTGCCAGCACCCCCGAGAGCCTGAACACTGAAGCTTTCTTT. Its protein product is CASTPESLNTEAFF.

The chain uses TRBV11-2 and TRBJ2-7, with 7 bases identical to TRBD2. Trimming at V came to 1 base and at J to 4 bases, leaving 4 bases not matched to a gene. This CDR3 has 14 residues. Looked up from germline, CDR1 is SGHAT and CDR2 is FQNNGV. As DNA, the CDR3 is TGTGCCAGCAGCTTAGCGGCTAGCGGATACGAGCAGTACTTC. Translation gives CASSLAASGYEQYF.

The chain joins TRBV9 to TRBJ2-2; 9 bases match TRBD2. Germline loops: CDR1 SGDLS, CDR2 YYNGEE. The V and J ends lost 3 bases and 1 base, in that order; junction bases with no gene match: 7. The CDR3 covers 17 residues. CDR3: CASSATGTSQNTGELFF. CDR3 nucleotide sequence: TGTGCCAGCAGCGCGACAGGGACTAGCCAGAACACCGGGGAGCTGTTTTTT.

This clone turned up a few times. CDR3 nucleotides: TGTGCCAGCAGTCGCGAGATGGGAGGCCCCTACGAGCAGTACTTC. This gives the protein CASSREMGGPYEQYF. The chain couples TRBV6-4 to TRBJ2-7; a possible D gene is TRBD2 (6 bases). From germline, CDR1 is MRHNA and CDR2 SNTAGT. The germline V and J ends were trimmed by 5 bases and 2 bases, with 16 bases remaining between them. The CDR3 runs 15 residues.

This clone appeared once. The rearrangement joins TRBV11-3 to TRBJ2-2, with TRBD1 matching 10 bases. The trim removed 5 bases at V and 3 bases at J, leaving 6 bases unmatched. This CDR3 region has 16 residues. Germline V CDR1 and CDR2: SGHNT, YENEEA. The CDR3: CASSPPTGGYTGELFF. As DNA, the CDR3 is TGTGCCAGCAGCCCACCGACAGGGGGCTACACCGGGGAGCTGTTTTTT.

This clone was seen a single time. In DNA form, the CDR3 reads TGTGCCAGCAGCTTAGCGAAAGGAGAACACGGTTCCGCGGCTGAAGCTTTCTTT. This encodes CASSLAKGEHGSAAEAFF. This sequence joins TRBV7-9 and TRBJ1-1; D remains unclear. CDR1 is SEHNR, CDR2 FQNEAQ, per germline (reference sequence). The CDR3 is 18 residues long. Trimming took off 0 bases at V and 6 bases at J, with 23 bases between the two ends.

The chain employs TRBV5-4 and TRBJ2-3; no reliable D call. V dropped 4 bases and J dropped 0 bases, with 6 bases sitting between them. CDR3 size: 13 residues. CDR1 and CDR2 from the germline V gene are SGHNT and YYREEE (reference sequence). CDR3 bases: TGTGCCAGCAGCATGGCTAGCACAGATACGCAGTATTTT. Amino acid sequence: CASSMASTDTQYF.

This clone appeared once. The chain joins TRBV27 to TRBJ2-5, with 8 bases matching TRBD2. In germline, CDR1 is MNHEY, CDR2 SMNVEV (reference sequence). Germline trimming cut 6 bases from V and 1 base from J; bases unmatched to any gene: 4. The CDR3 loop spans 14 amino acids. This chain's CDR3 is CASRQRGPQETQYF. CDR3 bases: TGTGCCAGCAGACAGCGGGGGCCCCAAGAGACCCAGTACTTC.

The rearrangement joins TRBV11-2 to TRBJ2-7; 9 bases match TRBD1. This CDR3 region has 16 residues. Losses at the gene ends were 2 bases for V and 4 bases for J; bases not matched to a gene: 9. Germline V gene lookup returns CDR1 SGHAT and CDR2 FQNNGV. CDR3 in amino acids: CASSLKTTGGRYEQYF. CDR3 nucleotides: TGTGCCAGCAGCTTAAAAACGACAGGGGGGCGATACGAGCAGTACTTC.

The chain carries TRBV29-1 and TRBJ2-7, with 9 positions matching TRBD1. Looked up from germline, CDR1 is SQVTM and CDR2 is ANQGSEA. The CDR3 spans 13 residues. Unmatched junction bases numbered 8, after V lost 5 bases and J lost 6 bases. The CDR3 coding sequence is TGCAGCGTTCTTGAACAGGGGGCTGGCGAGCAGTACTTC. It codes for CSVLEQGAGEQYF.

This clone was counted between two and nine times. V is TRBV4-1 and J is TRBJ1-4; D is possibly TRBD1 (5 bases). The V and J ends lost 3 bases and 2 bases respectively, with 16 bases between them. CDR1 and CDR2 (germline): MGHRA, YSYEKL. This CDR3 spans 17 amino acids. The CDR3 nucleotides read TGCGCCAGCAGCCACCCCTTACGCAGGGTTACTAATGAAAAACTGTTTTTT. Translated, it gives CASSHPLRRVTNEKLFF.

CDR3 residues: CASSHERAGLEEKLFF. The CDR3 DNA sequence: TGTGCCAGCAGCCACGAGCGTGCAGGGCTGGAAGAAAAACTGTTTTTT. This chain uses TRBV14 with TRBJ1-4, with D tentatively TRBD1 (5 bases). Trimming pared 3 bases from V and 8 bases from J, leaving 19 bases between. Looked up from germline, CDR1 is SGHDN and CDR2 is FVKESK. The CDR3 consists of 16 residues.

V and J are TRBV2 and TRBJ2-7; the D gene is possibly TRBD1 (6 bases). Germline V CDR1 and CDR2: SNHLY, FYNNEI. CDR3 length equals 13 residues. V lost 8 bases and J lost 2, with 13 bases in between. CDR3 DNA sequence: TGTGCCAGCCGGGACATTAGCACCTACGAGCAGTACTTC. Translated, it gives CASRDISTYEQYF.

The chain employs TRBV4-2 and TRBJ2-5, with D maybe TRBD1 (5 bases). The J call is uncertain, as TRBJ2-7 better fits the DNA end. The germline V gene encodes CDR1 LGHNA and CDR2 YNFKEQ. The length of the CDR3 is 16 residues. The CDR3 DNA reads as TGTGCCAGCAGCCAAGAGCGACAGAGTCCCCCCTACGAGCAGTACTTC. Protein product: CASSQERQSPPYEQYF.

The J gene is TRBJ2-7, the V gene TRBV28, with a tentative D call TRBD1 (6 bases). Per the germline V gene, CDR1 is MDHEN and CDR2 is SYDVKM. CDR3 length equals 15 residues. V lost 4 bases and J 7 bases, leaving 20 bases between the germline ends. The CDR3 region has the DNA TGTGCCAGCAGTTCACCGGGACACGGGAAGGGGGAGCAGTACTTC. Amino acids: CASSSPGHGKGEQYF.

V gene TRBV19 combines with J gene TRBJ1-3, with D uncertain. Germline V CDR1 and CDR2: LNHDA, SQIVND (reference sequence). The V gene lost 5 bases and the J gene lost 0 bases, with 11 bases spanning the gap. The CDR3 covers 15 residues. The CDR3 sequence is CASSDPGISGNTIYF. The CDR3 nucleotides are TGTGCCAGTAGTGACCCGGGAATCTCTGGAAACACCATATATTTT.

The rearrangement uses TRBV5-1 and TRBJ2-7; D perhaps matches TRBD2 (5 bases). With 5 bases removed from V and 5 bases from J, the gap between germline ends came to 23 bases. Germline CDR1 is SGHRS and CDR2 is YFSETQ. CDR3 length equals 16 residues. CDR3 DNA: TGCGCCAGCAGTTTACAAGCGAGAGGGAGAGGGCACGAGCAGTACTTC. Residues: CASSLQARGRGHEQYF.

The CDR3 region is CASSTHRVEHTEAFF. The DNA of the CDR3 is TGTGCCAGTAGTACCCACAGGGTTGAGCACACTGAAGCTTTCTTT. This chain uses TRBV19 with TRBJ1-1; the D gene is possibly TRBD1 (6 bases). V lost 4 bases, J lost 3 bases, and 15 bases lay in between. Germline V lookup: CDR1 LNHDA, CDR2 SQIVND (reference sequence). This CDR3 spans 15 amino acids.